The clone carrying this TCR beta chain was seen repeatedly, ten times or more. Its antigen is as yet unknown. TCRdb reanalysed the 5' RACE reads using MiXCR and keeps one entry per CDR3 protein. The sample consists of a few hundred thousand distinct CDR3 sequences, nearly 15% of them appearing once. CDR1 and CDR2 from the germline V gene are LGHDT and YNNKEL (reference sequence). V lost 3 bases and J lost 1, with 3 bases in between. CDR3 size: 12 residues. These data originate in a study of identical twins. Points from the study as a whole: Out-of-frame alpha sequences common to twins exhibited a surplus of low generation probability.

These data were likewise used in another study, on yellow fever vaccine responses in identical twins. According to that study: After vaccination, twins' T cell response reportedly seemed partly convergent, partly personalized.

This receptor was obtained from a young woman in good health. Sequenced sample: CD4+ T cells sorted from blood. The chain recombines TRBV3-1 with TRBJ1-2, with D unresolved. The CDR3 DNA reads as TGTGCCAGCAGCCAGGTTAACTATGGCTACACCTTC. This sequence encodes CASSQVNYGYTF. Using reference TRBV3-1 and TRBJ1-2 for the parts outside the CDR3, the full variable domain is DTAVSQTPKYLVTQMGNDKSIKCEQNLGHDTMYWYKQDSKKFLKIMFSYNNKELIINETVPNRFSPKSPDKAHLNLHINSLELGDSAVYFCASSQVNYGYTFGSGTRLTVV.